This record looks at one T cell receptor beta chain sequence and its context. The sample is drawn from a study of blood T cell repertoires in COVID-19. As for the study in general: Specimens from acute and convalescent COVID-19 originated in the United States, Italy and Spain.

CDR1 and CDR2 (germline): SGHTA, FQGNSA. The CDR3 sequence is 15 residues long. V was shortened by 1 base and J by 4 bases, with 11 bases between the two germline ends. In the original processing: Estimates of nucleated cell counts were drawn from the amplification of reference gene primers. Method: immunoSEQ multiplex PCR; TCRdb's copy keeps in-frame clones and lacks some. V, J and clone size are those of that table, while D and trimming were read from the DNA. This sample carries under 250,000 clones, around 85% of them seen once, and the ten largest clones take roughly 8%. The chain employs TRBV7-2 and TRBJ2-1, with a possible D match to TRBD2 (7 bases). This sequence originates from a woman of 80 years or more with acute or convalescent COVID-19. The sample consisted of peripheral blood. Here the CDR3 DNA reads TGTGCCAGCAGCTTAGGAGGGGGGGCGTACAATGAGCAGTTCTTC. Protein: CASSLGGGAYNEQFF.